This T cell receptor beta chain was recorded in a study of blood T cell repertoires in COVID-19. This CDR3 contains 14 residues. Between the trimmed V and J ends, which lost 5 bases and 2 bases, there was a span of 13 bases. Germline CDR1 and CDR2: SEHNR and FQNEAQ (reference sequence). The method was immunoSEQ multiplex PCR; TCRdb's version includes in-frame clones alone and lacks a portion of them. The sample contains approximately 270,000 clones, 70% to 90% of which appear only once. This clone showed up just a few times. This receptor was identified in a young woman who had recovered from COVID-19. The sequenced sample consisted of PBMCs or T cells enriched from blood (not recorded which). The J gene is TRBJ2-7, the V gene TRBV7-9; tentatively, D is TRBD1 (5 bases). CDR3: CASSLLQVPYEQYF. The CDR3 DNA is TGTGCCAGCAGCCTCCTACAGGTTCCCTACGAGCAGTACTTC.